This TCR beta chain was recovered during a study of spatial heterogeneity in lung cancer. CDR1 and CDR2 from the germline V gene are SQVTM and ANQGSEA. The CDR3 consists of 15 residues. V was trimmed by 6 bases and J by 0 bases, leaving 16 bases between them. Time point indicated: sample taken at primary tumor resection. Whole RNA, isolated from tumor, nontumor lung or frozen PBMC, was sequenced without prior sorting. This clonotype has at least ten counts. TCRdb called the 5' RACE reads again in MiXCR, with one record for every CDR3 protein. Seen here are about 30,000 distinct CDR3 sequences, 7.5% to 10% observed once, and the top ten hold 35% to 40%.

V is TRBV29-1 and J is TRBJ2-3; TRBD2 might be the D (7 bases). The material was PBMCs, obtained at surgery. The source of this sequence is a female donor with early-stage non-small cell lung cancer. The CDR3 DNA reads TGCAGCGTCGATGGGGGGGCCTCTAGCACAGATACGCAGTATTTT. Protein sequence: CSVDGGASSTDTQYF.